Given below is one TCR beta chain in context. This sample was included in a study of cytotoxic CD8 clonotypes in ibrutinib-treated CLL. The CDR3 has 19 amino acids. V was clipped by 0 bases and J by 2 bases; unmatched bases: 13. The germline V gene encodes CDR1 SEHNR and CDR2 FQNEAQ (reference sequence). Using immunoSEQ multiplex PCR, the repertoire was profiled, and TCRdb retains in-frame clones only, with some absent. The table has 110,000 to 150,000 clones, about 80% seen once; the top ten hold 5% to 5.5%. This sequence joins TRBV7-9 and TRBJ1-5; 7 bases match TRBD1. Source: PBMCs, taken after 24 months of ibrutinib treatment. The sequence was obtained from a human donor with chronic lymphocytic leukemia. Here the CDR3 reads CASSLAGARDRDRNQPQHF. The CDR3 DNA reads TGTGCCAGCAGCTTAGCGGGGGCACGAGACAGGGATCGCAATCAGCCCCAGCATTTT.